Sequencing of this T cell receptor beta chain was carried out in a study of blood T cells in healthy people across ages. Study outcomes and limitations: Age showed a roughly linear inverse relationship with TCR beta diversity per million T cells. Naive T cell percentage and TCR beta diversity correlated strongly. Nothing was known about donor CMV status, and this possibly confounded expanded clonotype changes.

Regarding this clonotype: The antigen remains unidentified.

Combining a sample-barcoded 5' primer with a J-beta primer mix, a second PCR ran for roughly 6 to 12 cycles. A template-switch adaptor with 12 random nucleotides tagged each cDNA molecule. In TCRdb, the 5' RACE reads were re-called with MiXCR into one record per CDR3 protein. The sample has hundreds of thousands of distinct CDR3 sequences, roughly 50% seen once. Trimming removed 6 bases from V and 0 bases from J, with 12 bases in between. The CDR3 runs to 15 residues. Germline V gives CDR1 MNHEY, CDR2 SVGAGI. This chain joins TRBV6-5 and TRBJ1-5; the D is unclear. Sample: blood. The source is a young man in good health. The CDR3 DNA sequence: TGTGCCAGCAGCAAAAGGGCAGGTAGCAATCAGCCCCAGCATTTT. This sequence encodes CASSKRAGSNQPQHF.